The source of this T cell receptor beta chain is a study of blood T cell repertoires in COVID-19 (TCRdb year 2020). Some background on the complete study: Collaborator samples came from the United States, Italy and Spain and covered acute and convalescent phases of COVID-19. The material from the prospective study consisted of cDNA or gDNA derived from T cells, B-cell-depleted T cells, or PBMCs. Deeply sampled blood TCRbeta repertoires from subjects exposed to, actively infected with, or recovered from COVID-19 were included in the dataset. The repertoires were made available in a free public database intended to serve as a resource for research on the immune response to SARS-CoV-2. The samples were drawn from two sources: the first 160 participants of the ongoing ImmuneRACE study, and 1,200 or so subjects contributed by 6 global collaborators. The sample metadata nearly always contained a de-identified subject ID, COVID-19 status, age in years and sex. Where available, HLA class I and class II types were obtained from metadata supplied by the sample provider rather than from assay-based typing. The investigation overall reported the following: The amount of clinical and demographic metadata varied by source and participant and was provided uncurated.

At one collaborating source in Seattle, patients were enrolled during active infection and were followed longitudinally through the course of disease. Collaborating institutions collected whole blood in K2EDTA tubes following their own protocols. Collaborator samples were shipped for TCRbeta analysis as frozen whole blood, isolated PBMCs, or DNA extracted from either sample type. The immunoSEQ Assay, a bias-controlled multiplex PCR, was used to amplify TCRbeta CDR3 regions from genomic DNA. In the authors' own workflow: Within the assay, amplification of reference gene primers was used to estimate how many nucleated cells each sample contained. To quantify the absolute abundance of each unique TCRbeta CDR3 rearrangement, sequence reads were collapsed and filtered. For each sample, productive Simpson clonality was calculated as the square root of Simpson's diversity index over productive rearrangements. TCRdb holds this immuneACCESS table with in-frame rearrangements only. Some clones are missing; in checked studies, unresolved V genes explain under half, and the rest has no known cause. That table supplies the V and J calls and clone size; D and trimming were determined from the DNA. The sample table records approximately 200,000 clones; roughly 94% of these occur just once. Jointly, the top ten make up 0.76% of the sample.

On this clone itself: Which antigen it targets is not known. Base qualities are not recorded, but no much larger clone differs from it by a single base.

V lost 8 bases and J lost 6 bases, and the count of bases not matched to a germline gene is 6. From cysteine to phenylalanine, the CDR3 is 14 amino acids long. Only CDR3 DNA is held: 42 bases, read in frame from base 1. CDR1 LNHDA and CDR2 SQIVND are derived from the germline V gene (reference sequence). The specimen was peripheral blood. The chain is made from TRBV19 and TRBJ1-6, with 8 bases matching TRBD1. The receptor comes from a man aged 30-40 years with COVID-19, enrolled during active disease. The sequenced DNA is TGTGCCAGTGCCGGAGACAGGGGTAATTCACCCCTCCACTTT. Translated, this is CASAGDRGNSPLHF.